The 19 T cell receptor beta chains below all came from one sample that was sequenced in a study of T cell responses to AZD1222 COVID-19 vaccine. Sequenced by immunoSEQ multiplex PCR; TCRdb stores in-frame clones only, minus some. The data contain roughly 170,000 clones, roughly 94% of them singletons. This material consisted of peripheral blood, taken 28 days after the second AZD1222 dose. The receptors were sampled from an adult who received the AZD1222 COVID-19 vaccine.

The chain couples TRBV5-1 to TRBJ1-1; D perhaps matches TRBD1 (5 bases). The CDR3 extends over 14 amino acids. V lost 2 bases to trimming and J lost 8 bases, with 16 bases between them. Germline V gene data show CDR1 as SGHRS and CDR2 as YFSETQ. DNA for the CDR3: TGCGCCAGCAGCTTTTCCAGGGATTTACCGGAAGCTTTCTTT. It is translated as CASSFSRDLPEAFF.

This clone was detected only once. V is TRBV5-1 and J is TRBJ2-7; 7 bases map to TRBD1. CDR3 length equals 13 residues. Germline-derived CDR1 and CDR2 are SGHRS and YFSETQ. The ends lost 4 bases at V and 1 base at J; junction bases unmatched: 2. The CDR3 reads CASSKDRSYEQYF. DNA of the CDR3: TGCGCCAGCAGCAAGGACAGGTCCTACGAGCAGTACTTC.

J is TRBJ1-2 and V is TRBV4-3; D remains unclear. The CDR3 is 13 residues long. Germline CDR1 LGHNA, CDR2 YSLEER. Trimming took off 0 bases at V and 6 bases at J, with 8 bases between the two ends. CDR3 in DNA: TGCGCCAGCAGCCAAGAGTCAGGAAATGGCTACACCTTC. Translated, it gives CASSQESGNGYTF.

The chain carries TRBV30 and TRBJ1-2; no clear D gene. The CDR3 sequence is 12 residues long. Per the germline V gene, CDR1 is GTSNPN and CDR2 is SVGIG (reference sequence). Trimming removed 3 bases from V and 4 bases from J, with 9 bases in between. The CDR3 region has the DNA TGTGCCTGGAGCGTACAGCGCTATGGCTACACCTTC. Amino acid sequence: CAWSVQRYGYTF.

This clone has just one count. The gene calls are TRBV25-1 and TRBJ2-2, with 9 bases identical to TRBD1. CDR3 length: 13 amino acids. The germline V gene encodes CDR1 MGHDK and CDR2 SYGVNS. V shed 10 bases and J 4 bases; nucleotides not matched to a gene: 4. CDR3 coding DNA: TGTGCCACTGGACAGGGGACCACCGGGGAGCTGTTTTTT. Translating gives CATGQGTTGELFF.

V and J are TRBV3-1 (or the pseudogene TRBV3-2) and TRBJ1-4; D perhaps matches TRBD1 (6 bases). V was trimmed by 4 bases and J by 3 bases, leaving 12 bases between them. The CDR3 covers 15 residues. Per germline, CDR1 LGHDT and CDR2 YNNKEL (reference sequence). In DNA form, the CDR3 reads TGTGCCAGCAGCCTAATCGGGGGCCCTAATGAAAAACTGTTTTTT. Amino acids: CASSLIGGPNEKLFF.

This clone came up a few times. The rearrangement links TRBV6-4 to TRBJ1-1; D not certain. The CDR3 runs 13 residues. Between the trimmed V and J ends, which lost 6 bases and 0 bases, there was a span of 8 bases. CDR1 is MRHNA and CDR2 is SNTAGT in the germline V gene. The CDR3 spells CASSGEMNTEAFF. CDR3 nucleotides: TGTGCCAGCAGCGGTGAAATGAACACTGAAGCTTTCTTT.

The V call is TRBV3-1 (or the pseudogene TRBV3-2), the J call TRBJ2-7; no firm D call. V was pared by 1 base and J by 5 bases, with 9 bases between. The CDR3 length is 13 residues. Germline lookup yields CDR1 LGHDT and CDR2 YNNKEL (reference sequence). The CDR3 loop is CASSQGLLNEQYF. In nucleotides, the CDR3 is TGTGCCAGCAGCCAAGGTCTACTAAACGAGCAGTACTTC.

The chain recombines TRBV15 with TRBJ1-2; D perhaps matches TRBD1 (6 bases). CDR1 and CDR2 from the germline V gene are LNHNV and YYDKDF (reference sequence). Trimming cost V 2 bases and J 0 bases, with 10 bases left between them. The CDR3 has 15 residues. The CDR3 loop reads CATSRRQVANYGYTF. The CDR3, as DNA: TGTGCCACCAGCAGACGACAGGTAGCTAACTATGGCTACACCTTC.

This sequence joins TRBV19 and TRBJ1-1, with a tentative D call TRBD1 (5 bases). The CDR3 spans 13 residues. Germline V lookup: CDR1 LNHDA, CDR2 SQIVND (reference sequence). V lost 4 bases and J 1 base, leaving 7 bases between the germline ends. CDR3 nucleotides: TGTGCCAGTAGTACCGGACAGAACACTGAAGCTTTCTTT. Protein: CASSTGQNTEAFF.

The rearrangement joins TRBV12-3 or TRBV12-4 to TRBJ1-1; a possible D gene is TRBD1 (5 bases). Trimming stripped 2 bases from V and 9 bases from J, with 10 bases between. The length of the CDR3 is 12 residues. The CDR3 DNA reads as TGTGCCAGCAGTTTATTTTCAGGGCAAGCTTTCTTT. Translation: CASSLFSGQAFF.

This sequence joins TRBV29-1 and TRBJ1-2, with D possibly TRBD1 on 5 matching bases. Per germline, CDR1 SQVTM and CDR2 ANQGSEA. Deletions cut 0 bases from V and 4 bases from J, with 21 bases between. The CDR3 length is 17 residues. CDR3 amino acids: CSVEDRMGRPPFYGYTF. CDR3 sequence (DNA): TGCAGCGTTGAAGATCGAATGGGACGGCCCCCCTTCTATGGCTACACCTTC.

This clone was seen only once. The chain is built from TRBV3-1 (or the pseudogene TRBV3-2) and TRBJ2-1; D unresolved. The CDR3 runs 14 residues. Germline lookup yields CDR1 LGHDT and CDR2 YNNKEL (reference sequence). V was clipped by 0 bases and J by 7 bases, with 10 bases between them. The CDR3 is CASSQDSFGNEQFF. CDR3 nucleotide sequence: TGTGCCAGCAGCCAAGACTCCTTCGGGAATGAGCAGTTCTTC.

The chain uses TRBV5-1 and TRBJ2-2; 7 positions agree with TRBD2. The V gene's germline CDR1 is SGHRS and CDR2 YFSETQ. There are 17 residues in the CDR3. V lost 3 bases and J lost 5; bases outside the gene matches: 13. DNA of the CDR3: TGCGCCAGCAGCTCGGGAGGTGACAGTCCCTTGACCGGGGAGCTGTTTTTT. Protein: CASSSGGDSPLTGELFF.

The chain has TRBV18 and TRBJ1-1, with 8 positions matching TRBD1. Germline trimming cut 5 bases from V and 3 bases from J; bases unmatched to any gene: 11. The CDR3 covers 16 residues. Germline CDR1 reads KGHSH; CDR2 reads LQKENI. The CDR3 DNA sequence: TGTGCCAGCTCAACCAATGGACAGGGTTCGGACACTGAAGCTTTCTTT. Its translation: CASSTNGQGSDTEAFF.

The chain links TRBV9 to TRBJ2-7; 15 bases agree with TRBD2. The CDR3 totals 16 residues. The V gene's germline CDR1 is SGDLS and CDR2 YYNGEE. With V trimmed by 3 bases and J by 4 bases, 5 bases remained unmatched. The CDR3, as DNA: TGTGCCAGCAGCGCTGGACTAGCGGGGGGGCCTTACGAGCAGTACTTC. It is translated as CASSAGLAGGPYEQYF.

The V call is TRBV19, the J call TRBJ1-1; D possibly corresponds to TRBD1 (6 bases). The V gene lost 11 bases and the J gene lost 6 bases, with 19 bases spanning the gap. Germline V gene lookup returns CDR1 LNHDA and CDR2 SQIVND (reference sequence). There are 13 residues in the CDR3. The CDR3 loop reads CASRDIGISEAFF. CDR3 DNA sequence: TGTGCCTCGAGGGACATAGGGATCTCTGAAGCTTTCTTT.

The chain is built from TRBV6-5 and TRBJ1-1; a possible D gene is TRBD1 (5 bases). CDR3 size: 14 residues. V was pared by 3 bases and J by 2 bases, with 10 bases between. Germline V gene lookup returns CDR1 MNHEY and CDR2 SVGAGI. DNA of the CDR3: TGTGCCAGCAGTTATTCCGACAGAAACACTGAAGCTTTCTTT. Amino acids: CASSYSDRNTEAFF.

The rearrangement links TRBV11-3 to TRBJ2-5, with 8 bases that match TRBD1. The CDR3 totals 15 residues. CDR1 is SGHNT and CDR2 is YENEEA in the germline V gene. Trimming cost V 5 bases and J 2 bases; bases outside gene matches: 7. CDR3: CASSVGQGEQETQYF. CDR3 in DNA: TGTGCCAGCAGCGTAGGACAGGGAGAACAAGAGACCCAGTACTTC.